Listed here are 16 T cell receptor beta chains from one sample, sequenced in a study of CD8 T cells in Susac syndrome. 0.5 to 1 ug RNA was reverse transcribed with random hexamers. TCRdb redid the calling of the immunoSEQ multiplex PCR reads with MiXCR, one entry per CDR3 protein. Here the sample spans about 300,000 distinct CDR3 sequences, about 85% being singletons. The sample taken for sequencing was CD8+ T cells from PBMCs. All receptors derive from a human donor with multiple sclerosis.

V usage is TRBV5-4 and J usage is TRBJ1-1; D unclear. Trimming pared 4 bases from V and 6 bases from J, leaving 10 bases between. There are 12 residues in the CDR3. From germline, CDR1 is SGHNT and CDR2 YYREEE (reference sequence). The DNA for the CDR3 is TGTGCCAGCAGCATCCCTAACGCTGAAGCTTTCTTT. It encodes CASSIPNAEAFF. The full variable domain, with the rest looked up from reference TRBV5-4 and TRBJ1-1, is ETGVTQSPTHLIKTRGQQVTLRCSSQSGHNTVSWYQQALGQGPQFIFQYYREEENGRGNFPPRFSGLQFPNYSSELNVNALELDDSALYLCASSIPNAEAFFGQGTRLTVV.

The gene calls are TRBV10-3 and TRBJ2-1; unclear D gene. This CDR3 has 15 amino acids. CDR1 is ENHRY and CDR2 is SYGVKD in the germline V gene. V lost 3 bases and J lost 6, with 15 bases in between. CDR3 nucleotide sequence: TGTGCCATCAGTGACGACTTGAGCTCGGGCAATGAGCAGTTCTTC. Its protein product is CAISDDLSSGNEQFF.

CDR3 bases: TGTGCCAGCAGCGCCGGGAGTGCTAGCACAGATACGCAGTATTTT. Its protein product is CASSAGSASTDTQYF. The chain has TRBV9 and TRBJ2-3; D is perhaps TRBD2 (6 bases). The CDR3 is 15 amino acids. The V and J ends lost 3 bases and 0 bases respectively, with 11 bases between them. Looked up from germline, CDR1 is SGDLS and CDR2 is YYNGEE.

The chain employs TRBV27 and TRBJ2-7, with TRBD2 matching over 7 bases. The J segment lost 3 bases and the V segment lost 6 bases, leaving 8 bases of the junction unmatched. Germline CDR1 MNHEY, CDR2 SMNVEV (reference sequence). The CDR3 covers 14 residues. Written as DNA, the CDR3 is TGTGCCAGCAGCCCATCCGGGGGGTACTACGAGCAGTACTTC. Translation: CASSPSGGYYEQYF.

The CDR3 coding sequence is TGTGCCAGCAGTGAACTGGAGAATTTGAACGAGCAGTACTTC. This codes for CASSELENLNEQYF. The chain uses TRBV28 and TRBJ2-7; D not resolved. Per the germline V gene, CDR1 is MDHEN and CDR2 is SYDVKM. CDR3 length: 14 residues. V was clipped by 5 bases and J by 5 bases, with 16 bases between them.

This clonotype was observed once. The chain has TRBV28 and TRBJ2-1; the match to TRBD2 covers 16 bases. CDR3 length equals 17 residues. V trimming: 4 bases; J trimming: 8 bases; junction bases outside the gene matches: 8. Germline V gene data show CDR1 as MDHEN and CDR2 as SYDVKM. CDR3 DNA: TGTGCCAGCAGTTGGGGACTAGCGGGAGGGCCTTATGATGAGCAGTTCTTC. Amino acid sequence: CASSWGLAGGPYDEQFF.

The chain has TRBV9 and TRBJ1-2; D gene unclear. V lost 0 bases to trimming and J lost 7 bases, with 13 bases between them. CDR3 length: 14 residues. CDR1 SGDLS and CDR2 YYNGEE come from the germline V gene. In DNA, the CDR3 is TGTGCCAGCAGCGTAGCAGACCCTCTTAGTGGCTACACCTTC. Protein: CASSVADPLSGYTF.

The chain is built from TRBV28 and TRBJ2-5; no clear D. V was shortened by 7 bases and J by 2 bases, with 17 bases between the two germline ends. The CDR3 sequence is 15 residues long. Germline CDR1 MDHEN, CDR2 SYDVKM. The CDR3 reads CASTSTWTEQETQYF. The CDR3 DNA reads as TGTGCCAGCACCTCTACCTGGACGGAACAAGAGACCCAGTACTTC.

The genes are TRBV2 and TRBJ2-7; 14 bases are shared with TRBD2. CDR1 SNHLY and CDR2 FYNNEI come from the germline V gene. J was trimmed by 6 bases and V by 8 bases; bases with no gene match: 3. CDR3 size: 13 residues. CDR3 DNA: TGTGCCAGCCAGGGACTAGCGGGAGTCGAGCAGTACTTC. Translated, it gives CASQGLAGVEQYF.

DNA of the CDR3: TGTGCCAGCAGTCAATCAACAGGGGGGATCCAGATGAATTCACATGGCTACACCTTC. Residues: CASSQSTGGIQMNSHGYTF. The chain recombines TRBV12-3 or TRBV12-4 with TRBJ1-2; 8 nucleotides line up with TRBD1. The trim removed 5 bases at V and 6 bases at J, leaving 23 bases unmatched. This CDR3 comprises 19 residues.

CDR3 in amino acids: CASSQDPTSARGETQYF. In DNA, the CDR3 is TGTGCCAGCAGCCAAGATCCGACTAGCGCCAGAGGGGAGACCCAGTACTTC. The chain links TRBV14 to TRBJ2-5, with 8 nucleotides matching TRBD2. The trim removed 0 bases at V and 5 bases at J, leaving 11 bases unmatched. From germline, CDR1 is SGHDN and CDR2 FVKESK. This CDR3 contains 17 residues. The full variable domain, rest sourced from reference TRBV14 and TRBJ2-5, is EAGVTQFPSHSVIEKGQTVTLRCDPISGHDNLYWYRRVMGKEIKFLLHFVKESKQDESGMPNNRFLAERTGGTYSTLKVQPAELEDSGVYFCASSQDPTSARGETQYFGPGTRLLVL.

The V and J genes are TRBV20-1 and TRBJ2-5, with TRBD2 as a possible D gene (6 bases). Germline CDR1 and CDR2: DFQATT and SNEGSKA (reference sequence). The CDR3 sequence is 14 residues long. Between the trimmed V and J ends, which lost 5 bases and 1 base, there was a span of 14 bases. CDR3 coding DNA: TGCAGTGCTGGCAAGTGGGAGGCCCAAGAGACCCAGTACTTC. Translated: CSAGKWEAQETQYF.

The chain uses TRBV7-6 and TRBJ2-3, with D maybe TRBD1 (6 bases). With 5 bases removed from V and 5 bases from J, the gap between germline ends came to 20 bases. This CDR3 is 16 amino acids long. Germline CDR1 reads SGHVS; CDR2 reads FNYEAQ. CDR3 sequence: CASSPRTVGQRDTQYF. CDR3 in DNA: TGTGCCAGCAGCCCCCGGACAGTCGGGCAGAGAGATACGCAGTATTTT.

The V and J genes are TRBV28 and TRBJ2-7, with a tentative D call TRBD2 (10 bases). This CDR3 is 19 amino acids long. Germline V gene data show CDR1 as MDHEN and CDR2 as SYDVKM. With 3 bases removed from V and 3 bases from J, the gap between germline ends came to 27 bases. CDR3 coding DNA: TGTGCCAGCAGTTTCACACAGGGGGCGGCTAGCGGGAGAAACTACGAGCAGTACTTC. Amino acid sequence: CASSFTQGAASGRNYEQYF.

This chain links TRBV2 with TRBJ2-5; unclear D gene. This CDR3 spans 13 amino acids. The V end lost 3 bases, the J end lost 0 bases, and 5 bases lay between the germline ends. Germline CDR1 and CDR2: SNHLY and FYNNEI. CDR3 bases: TGTGCCAGCAGTGAGACGTACCAAGAGACCCAGTACTTC. It encodes CASSETYQETQYF.

CDR3 residues: CASSLRAEMNTEAFF. In DNA, the CDR3 is TGTGCCAGCAGCTTACGCGCAGAAATGAACACTGAAGCTTTCTTT. The chain is built from TRBV11-1 and TRBJ1-1; D remains ambiguous. Per germline, CDR1 SGHAT and CDR2 FQDESV (reference sequence). This CDR3 region has 15 residues. The V gene lost 2 bases and the J gene lost 0 bases, with 10 bases spanning the gap.